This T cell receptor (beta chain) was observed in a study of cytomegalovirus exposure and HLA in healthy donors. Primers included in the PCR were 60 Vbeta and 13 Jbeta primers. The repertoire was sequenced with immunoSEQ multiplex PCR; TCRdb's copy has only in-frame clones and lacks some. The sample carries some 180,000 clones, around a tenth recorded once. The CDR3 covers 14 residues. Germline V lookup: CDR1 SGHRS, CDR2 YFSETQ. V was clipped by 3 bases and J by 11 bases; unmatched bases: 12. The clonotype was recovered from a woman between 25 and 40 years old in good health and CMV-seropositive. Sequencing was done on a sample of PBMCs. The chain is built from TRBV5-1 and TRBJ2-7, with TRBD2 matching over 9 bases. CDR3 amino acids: CASSSSTTSGPEYF. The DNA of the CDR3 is TGCGCCAGCAGCTCCAGCACTACTAGCGGGCCGGAGTACTTC.